This entry lists 20 T cell receptor beta chains sequenced from one sample in a study of blood T cell repertoires in COVID-19. Profiled with immunoSEQ multiplex PCR; TCRdb holds only in-frame clones, not every one. The sample contains under 100,000 clones, roughly 86% of which appear only once. Material: peripheral blood. These receptors were taken from a human donor in a cohort sampled during active COVID-19.

The chain recombines TRBV9 with TRBJ1-2; TRBD1 agrees at 9 bases. The trim removed 6 bases at V and 4 bases at J, leaving 4 bases unmatched. The CDR3 is 13 amino acids. CDR1 is SGDLS and CDR2 is YYNGEE in the germline V gene. In DNA, the CDR3 is TGTGCCAGCACCAAGACAGGGGGCTATGGCTACACCTTC. Its translation is CASTKTGGYGYTF. Filled out from reference TRBV9 and TRBJ1-2, the complete variable domain reads DSGVTQTPKHLITATGQRVTLRCSPRSGDLSVYWYQQSLDQGLQFLIQYYNGEERAKGNILERFSAQQFPDLHSELNLSSLELGDSALYFCASTKTGGYGYTFGSGTRLTVV.

The V call is TRBV6-5, the J call TRBJ1-2; D is ambiguous. Germline-derived CDR1 and CDR2 are MNHEY and SVGAGI. Trimming took off 8 bases at V and 7 bases at J, with 17 bases between the two ends. The CDR3 spans 13 residues. The CDR3, as DNA: TGTGCCAGCTACCTCGGAGGTGTGGGTGGCTACACCTTC. Protein product: CASYLGGVGGYTF.

This clone was recorded a few times. The V gene is TRBV2, the J gene TRBJ1-1, with no clear D. The CDR3 extends over 13 amino acids. V was pared by 9 bases and J by 1 base, with 12 bases between. Germline CDR1 and CDR2: SNHLY and FYNNEI. Here the CDR3 reads CARIRERNTEAFF. For the CDR3, the DNA is TGTGCCAGGATTCGGGAAAGGAACACTGAAGCTTTCTTT.

This chain uses TRBV12-5 with TRBJ1-2; 9 nucleotides line up with TRBD1. The CDR3 covers 13 residues. Germline V CDR1 and CDR2: LGHNT, FRNRAP. With V trimmed by 6 bases and J by 4 bases, 3 bases remained unmatched. The CDR3 here is CASGDRGFYGYTF. In nucleotides, the CDR3 is TGTGCTAGTGGCGACAGGGGGTTCTATGGCTACACCTTC.

The chain has TRBV28 and TRBJ1-1; possible D gene TRBD1, 5 bases. The V end lost 6 bases, the J end lost 1 base, and 9 bases lay between the germline ends. The CDR3 consists of 13 residues. The V gene's germline CDR1 is MDHEN and CDR2 SYDVKM. CDR3 region: CASSRGGNTEAFF. For the CDR3, the DNA is TGTGCCAGCAGCCGCGGGGGGAACACTGAAGCTTTCTTT.

The rearrangement uses TRBV5-1 and TRBJ2-2; the match to TRBD1 covers 7 bases. After removal of 4 bases from V and 2 bases from J, the junction contained 5 bases not matched to a gene. The CDR3 covers 15 residues. From germline, CDR1 is SGHRS and CDR2 YFSETQ. CDR3 sequence (DNA): TGCGCCAGCAGCATTCGGACAGGCAACACCGGGGAGCTGTTTTTT. The encoded protein is CASSIRTGNTGELFF.

V and J are TRBV5-1 and TRBJ2-3, with no clear D. Germline V CDR1 and CDR2: SGHRS, YFSETQ. The V and J ends lost 4 bases and 6 bases respectively, with 6 bases between them. This CDR3 region has 11 residues. The CDR3 here is CASSESDTQYF. CDR3 sequence (DNA): TGCGCCAGCAGCGAGTCGGATACGCAGTATTTT. Supplemented by reference TRBV5-1 and TRBJ2-3, the full variable domain reads KAGVTQTPRYLIKTRGQQVTLSCSPISGHRSVSWYQQTPGQGLQFLFEYFSETQRNKGNFPGRFSGRQFSNSRSEMNVSTLELGDSALYLCASSESDTQYFGPGTRLTVL.

The J gene is TRBJ2-5, the V gene TRBV6-5; D may be TRBD2 (5 bases). Germline V lookup: CDR1 MNHEY, CDR2 SVGAGI. The V end was cut by 6 bases, the J end by 5 bases, with 16 bases between. The CDR3 runs 14 residues. This CDR3 is CASRKRLAAETQYF. The CDR3 coding sequence is TGTGCCAGCAGGAAACGGCTAGCTGCGGAGACCCAGTACTTC.

This clone has just a few counts. The chain couples TRBV19 to TRBJ1-3; D ambiguous. Germline CDR1 and CDR2: LNHDA and SQIVND (reference sequence). This CDR3 region has 15 residues. Trimming left V 1 base short and J 0 bases short, with 7 bases between. The CDR3 is CASSIGLHSGNTIYF. In DNA, the CDR3 is TGTGCCAGTAGTATAGGACTCCACTCTGGAAACACCATATATTTT.

The chain is built from TRBV27 and TRBJ2-7; 8 bases are a match to TRBD1. The germline V gene encodes CDR1 MNHEY and CDR2 SMNVEV (reference sequence). CDR3 size: 15 residues. With 0 bases clipped from V and 0 bases from J, the junction kept 1 base outside the gene matches. The CDR3 DNA reads TGTGCCAGCAGTTTATCTACAGGGGGCTCCTACGAGCAGTACTTC. It specifies CASSLSTGGSYEQYF.

The genes are TRBV5-1 and TRBJ2-7; possible D gene TRBD1, 6 bases. The germline V gene has CDR1 SGHRS and CDR2 YFSETQ. The CDR3 totals 15 residues. V dropped 4 bases and J dropped 4 bases, with 18 bases sitting between them. The CDR3 is CASSQEGDTLYEQYF. The CDR3 DNA sequence: TGCGCCAGCAGCCAGGAAGGGGACACATTATACGAGCAGTACTTC.

The J gene is TRBJ1-4, the V gene TRBV3-1 (or the pseudogene TRBV3-2), with 7 bases that match TRBD1. The junction had 7 bases not matched to a gene; V was cut back by 4 bases and J by 2 bases. The CDR3 consists of 16 residues. Germline CDR1 and CDR2: LGHDT and YNNKEL (reference sequence). CDR3 region: CASSPSGGDTNEKLFF. CDR3 nucleotides: TGTGCCAGCAGCCCATCAGGGGGAGATACTAATGAAAAACTGTTTTTT.

V and J are TRBV12-3 or TRBV12-4 and TRBJ1-2, with 7 bases aligning to TRBD1. The trim removed 6 bases at V and 4 bases at J, leaving 5 bases unmatched. This CDR3 is built from 13 residues. Here the CDR3 reads CASSYTGAYGYTF. The CDR3 DNA sequence: TGTGCCAGCAGCTATACAGGGGCCTATGGCTACACCTTC.

This sequence joins TRBV2 and TRBJ1-2; TRBD1 matches 7 bases. J gave up 3 bases and V 1 base, and 5 bases lay outside the gene matches. From germline, CDR1 is SNHLY and CDR2 FYNNEI. The CDR3 extends over 15 amino acids. Here the CDR3 DNA reads TGTGCCAGCAGTGAAGGAGGAACAGGGGACTATGGCTACACCTTC. This codes for CASSEGGTGDYGYTF. The entire variable domain, with the rest obtained from reference TRBV2 and TRBJ1-2, is as follows: EPEVTQTPSHQVTQMGQEVILRCVPISNHLYFYWYRQILGQKVEFLVSFYNNEISEKSEIFDDQFSVERPDGSNFTLKIRSTKLEDSAMYFCASSEGGTGDYGYTFGSGTRLTVV.

This rearrangement joins TRBV18 to TRBJ2-7, with D tentatively TRBD2 (6 bases). Germline CDR1 and CDR2: KGHSH and LQKENI. This CDR3 region has 14 residues. V gave up 0 bases and J gave up 3 bases, with 9 bases separating them. The CDR3 sequence: CASSPPGGGYEQYF. CDR3 nucleotides: TGTGCCAGCTCACCACCCGGGGGAGGCTACGAGCAGTACTTC.

The chain couples TRBV5-1 to TRBJ1-1; 8 bases map to TRBD1. The CDR3 has 16 residues. J lost 1 base, V lost 4 bases, and 9 bases had no gene match. Germline-derived CDR1 and CDR2 are SGHRS and YFSETQ. The CDR3 sequence is CASSQRPGTGNTEAFF. In nucleotides, the CDR3 is TGCGCCAGCAGCCAACGTCCCGGGACAGGGAACACTGAAGCTTTCTTT. Complete variable domain (other parts from reference TRBV5-1 and TRBJ1-1): KAGVTQTPRYLIKTRGQQVTLSCSPISGHRSVSWYQQTPGQGLQFLFEYFSETQRNKGNFPGRFSGRQFSNSRSEMNVSTLELGDSALYLCASSQRPGTGNTEAFFGQGTRLTVV.

V gene TRBV19 combines with J gene TRBJ2-6; D might be TRBD1 (5 bases). Trimming removed 7 bases from V and 4 bases from J, with 14 bases in between. Germline V gives CDR1 LNHDA, CDR2 SQIVND (reference sequence). The CDR3 covers 15 residues. Here the CDR3 reads CASNHEGVGANVLTF. CDR3 sequence (DNA): TGTGCCAGTAACCATGAAGGGGTCGGGGCCAACGTCCTGACTTTC.

This rearrangement joins TRBV18 to TRBJ1-1, with D unclear. CDR3 size: 13 residues. The V gene lost 0 bases and the J gene lost 7 bases, with 9 bases spanning the gap. Germline V gene sequence: CDR1 KGHSH, CDR2 LQKENI. The CDR3 spells CASSPPVLGEAFF. The CDR3 DNA is TGTGCCAGCTCACCACCGGTTCTCGGTGAAGCTTTCTTT.

The CDR3 reads CASKPGQVSLELFF. The CDR3 DNA follows: TGTGCCAGCAAGCCGGGACAGGTATCCCTCGAGCTGTTTTTT. This chain connects TRBV28 to TRBJ2-2; 8 nucleotides agree with TRBD1. V gave up 7 bases and J gave up 11 bases; unmatched junction bases: 12. The CDR3 spans 14 residues. CDR1 is MDHEN, CDR2 SYDVKM, per germline. The whole variable domain, filled in from reference TRBV28 and TRBJ2-2, reads DVKVTQSSRYLVKRTGEKVFLECVQDMDHENMFWYRQDPGLGLRLIYFSYDVKMKEKGDIPEGYSVSREKKERFSLILESASTNQTSMYLCASKPGQVSLELFFGEGSRLTVL.

The chain combines TRBV6-2 or TRBV6-3 with TRBJ1-3; the D is unclear. Germline V gene data show CDR1 as MNHEY and CDR2 as SVGEGT. V lost 2 bases and J 3 bases, leaving 8 bases between the germline ends. The CDR3 runs to 14 residues. Here the CDR3 reads CASSYGSVGNTIYF. CDR3 DNA: TGTGCCAGCAGTTACGGGAGCGTTGGAAACACCATATATTTT.